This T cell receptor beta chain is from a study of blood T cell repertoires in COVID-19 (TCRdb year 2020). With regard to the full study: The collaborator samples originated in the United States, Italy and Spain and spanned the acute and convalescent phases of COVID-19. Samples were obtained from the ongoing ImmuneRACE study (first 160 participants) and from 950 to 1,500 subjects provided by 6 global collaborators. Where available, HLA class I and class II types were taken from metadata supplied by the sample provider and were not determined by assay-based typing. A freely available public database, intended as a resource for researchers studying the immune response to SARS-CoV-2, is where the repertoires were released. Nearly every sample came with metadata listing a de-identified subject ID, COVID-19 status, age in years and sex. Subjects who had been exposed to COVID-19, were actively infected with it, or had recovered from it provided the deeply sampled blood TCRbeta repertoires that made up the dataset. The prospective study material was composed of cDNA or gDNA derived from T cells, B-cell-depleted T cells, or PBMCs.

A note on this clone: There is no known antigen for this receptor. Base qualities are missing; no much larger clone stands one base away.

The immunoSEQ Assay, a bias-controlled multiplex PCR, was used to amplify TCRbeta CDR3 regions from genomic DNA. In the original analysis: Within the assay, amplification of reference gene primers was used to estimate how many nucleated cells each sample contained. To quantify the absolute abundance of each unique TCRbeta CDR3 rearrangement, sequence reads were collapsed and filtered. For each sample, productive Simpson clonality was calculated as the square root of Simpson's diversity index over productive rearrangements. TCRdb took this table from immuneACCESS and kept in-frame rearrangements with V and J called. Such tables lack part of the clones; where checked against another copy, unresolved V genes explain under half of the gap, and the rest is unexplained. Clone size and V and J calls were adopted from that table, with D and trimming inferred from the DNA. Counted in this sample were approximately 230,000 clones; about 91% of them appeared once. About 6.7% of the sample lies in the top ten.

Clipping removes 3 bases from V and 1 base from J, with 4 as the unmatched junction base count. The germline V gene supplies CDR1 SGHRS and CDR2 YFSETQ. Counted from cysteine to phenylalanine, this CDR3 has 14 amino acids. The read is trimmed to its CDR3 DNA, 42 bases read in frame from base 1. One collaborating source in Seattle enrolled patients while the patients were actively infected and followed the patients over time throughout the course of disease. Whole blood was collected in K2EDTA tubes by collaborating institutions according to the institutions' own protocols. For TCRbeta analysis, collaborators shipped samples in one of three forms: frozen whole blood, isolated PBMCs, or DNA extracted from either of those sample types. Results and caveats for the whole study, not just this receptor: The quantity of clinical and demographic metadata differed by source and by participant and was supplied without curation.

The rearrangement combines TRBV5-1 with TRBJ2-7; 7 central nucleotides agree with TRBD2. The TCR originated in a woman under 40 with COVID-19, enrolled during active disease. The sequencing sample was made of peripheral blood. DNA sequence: TGCGCCAGCAGCTCTCCGGGGGGATCCTACGAGCAGTACTTC. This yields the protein CASSSPGGSYEQYF.